The entry that follows covers one TCR beta chain sequence. Its specificity is unknown. Clinicians diagnosed patients from clinical symptoms, serum thyroxine and TRAb, thyroid ultrasound and orbital computed tomography. The CDR3 covers 14 residues. CDR1 and CDR2 (germline): MNHEY, SVGAGI. V was trimmed by 4 bases and J by 7 bases, leaving 13 bases between them. TCR beta CDR3 regions were amplified from RNA. The primer set for the first-round RT-PCR of the TCR CDR3 was HTBI. TCRdb passed the multiplex PCR reads through MiXCR, listing each CDR3 protein once. The table has hundreds of thousands of distinct CDR3 sequences, roughly 22% seen once. This sample was included in a study of T cells in Graves' hyperthyroidism and ophthalmopathy. Overall study findings and caveats: Ophthalmopathy stood apart from stable hyperthyroidism in a 13 V-J model. Blood also held most thyroid clonotypes expanded beyond 0.001.

Sequenced sample: blood. This sequence joins TRBV6-5 and TRBJ2-2; D perhaps matches TRBD2 (7 bases). The TCR originated in a young man with Graves' ophthalmopathy. The DNA for the CDR3 is TGTGCCAGCAGTTGGGGGGGGCTTGGCGGGGAGCTGTTTTTT. This encodes CASSWGGLGGELFF.